A selection of T cell receptor beta chains follows, all from one sample in a study of blood T cell repertoires in COVID-19. Profiling relied on immunoSEQ multiplex PCR, and the TCRdb table lists in-frame clones only, not all of them. The table has under 250,000 clones, around 81% seen once. Sequencing was done on a sample of PBMCs or T cells enriched from blood (not recorded which). The source of these receptors is a woman between 45 and 60 years old with acute COVID-19. The CDR3 runs from the conserved cysteine through the conserved F or W. D genes are given only for firm matches. A clone size is listed for some rows: how often the clone was seen (once, few, many), or a class if it is expanded.

. TRBJ2-5 . TRBV18 TGTGCCAGCTCACATAGGAGTTCGGCAGTGGCGGAGACCCAGTACTTC CASSHRSSAVAETQYF
. TRBJ1-4 . TRBV6-1 TGTGCCAGCAGTGAATTTTTGGGGCCCGGACAGGAAAAACTGTTTTTT CASSEFLGPGQEKLFF
TRBD1 TRBJ2-4 . TRBV29-1 TGCAGCGTTGGGACAGGGGATCTTCAGTACTTC CSVGTGDLQYF
. TRBJ1-6 . TRBV7-2 TGTGCCAGCAGCTTGTCTCAGGGCTCCTATAATTCACCCCTCCACTTT CASSLSQGSYNSPLHF
TRBD1 TRBJ1-2 . TRBV25-1 TGTGCCAGCAGTGCGGGCCAGGGGGCCTCTTTGAGTGGCTACACCTTC CASSAGQGASLSGYTF
. TRBJ2-4 . TRBV20-1 TGCAGTGCTAGAGCAGGGAACATTCAGTACTTC CSARAGNIQYF
TRBD2 TRBJ2-3 . TRBV24-1 TGTGCCACCAGTGATTCTACTAGCCCGGGAGGGCTCCCAGATACGCAGTATTTT CATSDSTSPGGLPDTQYF
TRBD1 TRBJ1-1 . TRBV23-1 TGCGCCAGCACCATAGGAGCAGGGGGAGAGATGAACACTGAAGCTTTCTTT CASTIGAGGEMNTEAFF
. TRBJ2-1 . TRBV18 TGTGCCAGCTCACCTTCTACCGACAATGAGCAGTTCTTC CASSPSTDNEQFF
TRBD1 TRBJ1-5 . TRBV7-2 TGTGCCAGCAGCTGGCTCAGTACAGGGGGCGGTCAGCCCCAGCATTTT CASSWLSTGGGQPQHF
TRBD1 TRBJ2-7 . TRBV7-2 TGTGCCAGCAGTACAGCATGGGGACAGACCTACGAGCAGTACTTC CASSTAWGQTYEQYF
. TRBJ2-6 . TRBV4-3 TGCGCCAGCAGCCCGTATTGGAAGGTTAGACCAGGGGGAGGCTCTGGGGCCAACGTCCTGACTTTC CASSPYWKVRPGGGSGANVLTF
. TRBJ2-5 . TRBV7-6 TGTGCCAGCAGCCCAGAGGGTCGGTTAGCTACCCAGTACTTC CASSPEGRLATQYF
. TRBJ2-6 . TRBV7-3 TGTGCCAGCAGCTCCCCGTTAGGGGCCAACGTCCTGACTTTC CASSSPLGANVLTF
. TRBJ1-4 . TRBV6-1 TGTGCCAGCAGTGAAGTAGGAGGGTCGGAAAAACTGTTTTTT CASSEVGGSEKLFF
. TRBJ1-5 . TRBV27 TGTGCCAGCAGTTTATCCGGCAATCAGCCCCAGCATTTT CASSLSGNQPQHF
TRBD2 TRBJ2-3 . TRBV7-8 TGTGCCAGCAGCTTAGCGTTGGTCGCGGGGGGGGTAGATACGCAGTATTTT CASSLALVAGGVDTQYF
TRBD2 TRBJ2-3 . TRBV18 TGTGCCAGCTCACCATCGCCTAGCGGGGGGACGAGCACAGATACGCAGTATTTT CASSPSPSGGTSTDTQYF
. TRBJ1-5 once TRBV9 TGTGCCAGCAGCGGAAGCGATAGCAATCAGCCCCAGCATTTT CASSGSDSNQPQHF
TRBD1 TRBJ2-7 . TRBV5-4 TGTGCCAGCAGCTTGGTGGGACAGGGATTGAAGCAGTACTTC CASSLVGQGLKQYF
. TRBJ2-2 . TRBV18 TGTGCCAGCTCAGCCTCGCTAGCTGTGGAGCTGTTTTTT CASSASLAVELFF